This entry features one TCR beta chain sequence. This specimen belongs to a study of blood T cell repertoires in COVID-19. Assay used: immunoSEQ multiplex PCR; TCRdb lists only in-frame clones, some missing. In the table there are approximately 7,800 clones, about 83% of which are singletons. The CDR3 has 12 amino acids. With 7 bases removed from V and 3 bases from J, the gap between germline ends came to 10 bases. The germline CDR1 and CDR2 sequences are MNHEY and SVGAGI. The sequence came from a woman aged 55-69 years with active COVID-19. The specimen was peripheral blood. The chain uses TRBV6-5 and TRBJ2-7, with TRBD1 as a possible D gene (5 bases). The CDR3 loop is CASKADSYEQYF. The CDR3 bases are TGTGCCAGCAAAGCCGACAGCTACGAGCAGTACTTC.